This entry is about one T cell receptor beta chain. Its antigen is as yet unknown. The data belong to a study of stem cell transplantation in POMP-related autoinflammatory disease. Study-wide findings and caveats: PRAID patients trended toward lower TRB diversity and higher clonality in all analyzed T-cell subsets. Unique TRB V-J gene pairings were limited in number in patients with PRAID.

The CDR3 covers 12 residues. Per the germline V gene, CDR1 is LGHDT and CDR2 is YNNKEL (reference sequence). V gave up 1 base and J gave up 10 bases; unmatched junction bases: 3. Measured with immunoSEQ multiplex PCR; TCRdb has only the in-frame clones, and not every one. The table has 68,000 or so clones, under 95% seen once. The V call is TRBV3-1 (or the pseudogene TRBV3-2), the J call TRBJ1-2, with 7 bases that match TRBD1. Here the sequenced sample was CD4+ T cells from PBMCs, taken after stem cell transplantation. This receptor was obtained from a human patient with POMP-related autoinflammation and immune dysregulation (PRAID). T cells may partly derive from the graft donor. CDR3 sequence: CASSQGGTAYTF. The CDR3, as DNA: TGTGCCAGCAGCCAAGGTGGGACAGCCTACACCTTC.